This TCR beta chain appears in the sequencing data of a study of T cells in tumors after PD-1 blockade. From germline, CDR1 is MDHEN and CDR2 SYDVKM. This CDR3 is 13 amino acids long. The V gene lost 3 bases and the J gene lost 11 bases, with 17 bases spanning the gap. Assay: immunoSEQ multiplex PCR; the TCRdb copy retains only in-frame clones and omits some. Among tens of thousands of clones listed, around 67% were seen once. The chain employs TRBV28 and TRBJ2-7, with D tentatively TRBD2 (5 bases). The sequencing used PBMCs, collected after anti-PD-1 treatment. This clonotype was obtained from a human donor with basal cell carcinoma. CDR3 loop: CASSLGNWGVEYF. Here the CDR3 DNA reads TGTGCCAGCAGTTTGGGGAACTGGGGAGTGGAGTACTTC.